This is a list of T cell receptor beta chains from one sample in a study of cytomegalovirus exposure and HLA in healthy donors. Produced via immunoSEQ multiplex PCR; TCRdb's table is partial and in-frame only. The data hold about 190,000 clones, with 75% to 90% observed a single time. The sample comprised PBMCs. The receptor set was obtained from a young man in good health and CMV-seropositive. The CDR3 runs from the conserved cysteine through the conserved F or W. A D gene is named only where the DNA matches it firmly. Not every row has a clone size; where given, it reads once, few, many or a size class.

d_call	v_call	clone_size	j_call	cdr3_length	cdr3_aa	cdr3_nt
TRBD1	TRBV19	few	TRBJ1-5	16	CASQDRGLMSNQPQHF	TGTGCCAGTCAAGACAGGGGGCTGATGAGCAATCAGCCCCAGCATTTT
TRBD2	TRBV5-6	-	TRBJ2-7	16	CASSAGYLGGSYEQYF	TGTGCCAGCAGCGCAGGCTACTTGGGGGGGTCCTACGAGCAGTACTTC
-	TRBV7-8	-	TRBJ2-1	13	CASSLSTGNEQFF	TGTGCCAGCAGCTTATCCACCGGCAATGAGCAGTTCTTC
-	TRBV4-3	-	TRBJ2-3	15	CASSQDDSSADTQYF	TGCGCCAGCAGCCAAGACGATAGTTCCGCAGATACGCAGTATTTT
-	TRBV29-1	-	TRBJ2-2	12	CSVREGTGELFF	TGCAGCGTTCGTGAGGGCACCGGGGAGCTGTTTTTT
-	TRBV7-9	-	TRBJ2-7	14	CAGGEGTGPLEQYF	TGTGCCGGGGGGGAGGGGACAGGACCCCTGGAGCAGTACTTC
TRBD1	TRBV9	-	TRBJ2-5	16	CASSVGSGGARETQYF	TGTGCCAGCAGCGTAGGGTCAGGGGGCGCGAGGGAGACCCAGTACTTC
-	TRBV7-2	-	TRBJ1-5	15	CASSVSDTSNQPQHF	TGTGCCAGCAGCGTCTCAGATACCAGCAATCAGCCCCAGCATTTT
-	TRBV27	-	TRBJ2-3	18	CASSPDSGWGRGTDTQYF	TGTGCCAGCAGTCCCGATAGCGGATGGGGACGAGGAACAGATACGCAGTATTTT
TRBD2	TRBV27	-	TRBJ2-2	17	CASSLSIGLLAGVSPFF	TGTGCCAGCAGTTTATCGATAGGTTTGTTAGCGGGAGTTAGTCCGTTTTTT
TRBD1	TRBV28	-	TRBJ1-2	15	CASSLEPDRGHGYTF	TGTGCCAGCAGTTTGGAACCGGACAGGGGACATGGCTACACCTTC
-	TRBV1	once	TRBJ2-6	18	CTSMPPNRTRPGANVLTF	TGCACCAGCATGCCCCCAAACAGGACAAGACCCGGGGCCAACGTCCTGACTTTC
-	TRBV28	-	TRBJ1-1	15	CASSFSPETGTEAFF	TGTGCCAGCAGTTTTTCCCCGGAGACCGGCACTGAAGCTTTCTTT
-	TRBV2	-	TRBJ1-4	15	CATSTQGVTNEKLFF	TGTGCCACGTCAACCCAGGGCGTAACTAATGAAAAACTGTTTTTT
-	TRBV5-1	-	TRBJ2-5	13	CASSLGTQETQYF	TGCGCCAGCAGCTTGGGGACACAAGAGACCCAGTACTTC
TRBD1	TRBV15	-	TRBJ2-5	16	CATSRDRWETGETQYF	TGTGCCACCAGCAGAGATCGGTGGGAGACAGGGGAGACCCAGTACTTC
TRBD1	TRBV30	-	TRBJ2-7	13	CAWSPTGIHEQYF	TGTGCCTGGAGCCCGACAGGGATCCACGAGCAGTACTTC
-	TRBV5-1	-	TRBJ2-1	14	CASSPDAGYNEQFF	TGCGCCAGCAGCCCGGACGCGGGGTACAATGAGCAGTTCTTC
TRBD1	TRBV7-9	-	TRBJ2-7	16	CASSLAGGKSSYEQYF	TGTGCCAGCAGCTTAGCAGGGGGCAAATCCTCCTACGAGCAGTACTTC
-	TRBV7-9	few	TRBJ2-5	15	CASSSLQGSGETQYF	TGTGCCAGCAGCTCGCTACAGGGTTCAGGGGAGACCCAGTACTTC
TRBD1	TRBV4-2	-	TRBJ1-1	12	CASSPSTGAAFF	TGTGCCAGCAGTCCCTCTACAGGGGCAGCTTTCTTT
TRBD1	TRBV28	once	TRBJ1-5	18	CASRMTGMRNIWNQPQHF	TGTGCCAGCAGAATGACAGGGATGAGGAATATCTGGAATCAGCCCCAGCATTTT
-	TRBV20-1	-	TRBJ1-2	8	CNLYGYTF	TGCAATCTCTATGGCTACACCTTC
-	TRBV5-1	-	TRBJ1-1	18	CASSFSAMAPEGDTEAFF	TGCGCCAGCAGCTTCAGTGCTATGGCCCCCGAGGGCGACACTGAAGCTTTCTTT
TRBD2	TRBV6-6	-	TRBJ2-5	15	CASSYSGLAGETQYF	TGTGCCAGCAGTTACTCGGGACTAGCGGGCGAGACCCAGTACTTC
TRBD1	TRBV5-1	-	TRBJ2-2	15	CASSVGQGGSGELFF	TGCGCCAGCAGCGTGGGACAGGGGGGATCCGGGGAGCTGTTTTTT
-	TRBV29-1	-	TRBJ1-2	13	CSVEVGGFLGYTF	TGCAGCGTTGAAGTGGGAGGATTCTTGGGCTACACCTTC